The source of this T cell receptor (beta chain) is a study of T cell clonality in common variable immunodeficiency (dated by TCRdb to between 2014 and 2016). For CDR1 and CDR2, the germline V gene lists MNHEY and SVGEGT. The CDR3 numbers 14 residues from cysteine through phenylalanine. The DNA shown is the part of the CDR3 that was read: 33 bases, in frame from base 1. Trimming takes 5 bases off V and 7 bases off J; junction bases not matched to a gene: 7. What the research found in general, with its limitations: Compared with healthy controls, CVID subjects showed increased TCRbeta clonality (t-test p = 0.018), a feature most characteristic of about a third of subjects. Patient heterogeneity within the CVID cohort put limits on correlating repertoire features with clinical complications. The authors noted that sequencing repertoires of T cell subpopulations would be needed to clarify what caused the increased clonality in CVID. Even though DNA input was equal, the average per sample came to about 81,820 unique sequences for controls compared with approximately 30,000 for CVID samples. Fewer deletions and N-nucleotide insertions were reportedly observed in CVID TCRbeta sequences, and highly modified clones with 13 or more V deletions were reportedly absent from CVID TCRbeta sequences. CVID subjects shared fewer TCRbeta clones with each other than healthy controls did (p < 0.0001).

This clone was seen at least ten times. This receptor's antigen is unknown. The sequenced fragment ends 3 residues before the CDR3 boundary, so the rest is inferred from the germline J gene. Both CVID patients and healthy controls were predominantly of Caucasian heritage. Heparinized peripheral whole blood samples of roughly 5 to 8.5 ml were obtained from each donor. Genomic DNA from adults with common variable immune deficiency (CVID) and from healthy adult controls was used to sequence TCRbeta CDR3 repertoires. A total of some 22 healthy adult volunteers (roughly twelve female and approximately 10 male; age range about 20 to 75 years, mean age around 35) were included in the control group. Diluted blood was density-centrifuged over Hypaque 1077 or Ficoll-Paque to isolate peripheral blood mononuclear cells. Genomic DNA was obtained from unsorted mononuclear cells through either Qiagen column purification or a centrifugation-based method.

For sequencing, equivalent amounts of genomic DNA were input from CVID and control samples. For every sample, a 60 bp segment covering the rearranged TCRbeta CDR3 region was amplified and then sequenced. The immunoSEQ assay, a bias-corrected multiplex PCR combined with high-throughput sequencing, was used to amplify TCRbeta. On the authors' methods: Each unique nucleotide sequence was treated as a clone and annotated with V, D and J genes, copy number and frequency. Sequences were labeled productive if in frame, and non-productive if out of frame or containing stop codons. As previously described, Shannon's entropy was used to calculate clonality. The predicted amino acid sequences of productive clones were used to derive mean CDR3 Kyte-Doolittle hydropathy. The R hclust function was used to hierarchically cluster scaled V gene usage with Manhattan distance and complete linkage. To assess clone sharing by CDR3 amino acid sequence, 12 repertoires per group were resampled over 100 rounds. The repertoires were screened for 60 to 85 published EBV-specific TCRbeta sequences and roughly 240 published CMV-specific TCRbeta sequences. Analysis left out a couple of CVID samples that produced under 10,000 sequences, so 35 to 50 CVID repertoires remained. Held by TCRdb, this immuneACCESS table contains in-frame sequences only and omits some clones. Under half of the omission traces to an unresolved V gene where checked; the cause of the rest is unknown. D and trimming come from the DNA, and the V and J calls and clone size come from that table. The sample records approximately 81,000 clones, none occurring a single time. 0.8% of the sample comes from the top ten.

The receptor was derived from a person between 18 and 69 years old in good health. The receptor chain draws on TRBV6-2 or TRBV6-3 and TRBJ2-3; the junction holds 9 bases that match TRBD1. Material: peripheral blood mononuclear cells. The sequenced CDR3 bases are TGTGCCAGCAGTACGGACAGGGGTGTATATACG. Its protein is CASSTDRGVYT. From start to end, the CDR3 is CASSTDRGVYTQYF.